The sequence of this T cell receptor beta chain was determined in a study of blood T cell repertoires in COVID-19. The wider study: COVID-19 samples, acute and convalescent, were from the United States, Italy and Spain. T cells, B-cell-depleted T cells, or PBMCs provided the cDNA or gDNA that served as material.

Authors' methods: Reference gene primer amplification yielded estimated nucleated cell counts. The repertoire was sequenced with immunoSEQ multiplex PCR; TCRdb's copy has only in-frame clones and lacks some. V and J calls and clone size are as listed in that table; D and trimming were resolved from the DNA. The table has 280,000 or so clones, over 75% seen once. V was clipped by 3 bases and J by 2 bases, with 7 bases between them. CDR3 length: 12 amino acids. Germline lookup yields CDR1 SQVTM and CDR2 ANQGSEA. About this clone: Within the sample, other DNA sequences also encode this same CDR3.

J is TRBJ1-1 and V is TRBV29-1; D gene unclear. This TCR was recovered from a human donor in a cohort sampled during active COVID-19. The sequencing sample was made of peripheral blood. The CDR3 DNA sequence: TGCAGCGTTGACCGGGATAACACTGAAGCTTTCTTT. This translates into CSVDRDNTEAFF.